A single T cell receptor (beta chain) is shown here with its context. The data were taken from a study of T cells in Graves' hyperthyroidism and ophthalmopathy. This CDR3 is built from 20 residues. V shed 5 bases, J shed 2 bases, and the junction held 17 bases outside the gene matches. Germline CDR1 is SEHNR and CDR2 is FQNEAQ (reference sequence). Amplified TCR beta CDR3 regions derived from RNA transcripts. HTBI primers drove first-round RT-PCR of the TCR CDR3. TCRdb re-called the multiplex PCR reads with MiXCR, one entry per CDR3 protein. The sample lists approximately 640,000 distinct CDR3 sequences; around 15% were seen once.

This sequence was found in a woman in her 30s with Graves' hyperthyroidism. The specimen was blood. The chain recombines TRBV7-9 with TRBJ2-1; 11 bases are shared with TRBD2. The CDR3 bases are TGTGCCAGCAGCCCAGGGACAGAGGCTAGCGGGAGGAAGGCCTACAATGAGCAGTTCTTC. The encoded protein is CASSPGTEASGRKAYNEQFF. The variable domain in full, with the rest retrieved from reference TRBV7-9 and TRBJ2-1, is DTGVSQNPRHKITKRGQNVTFRCDPISEHNRLYWYRQTLGQGPEFLTYFQNEAQLEKSRLLSDRFSAERPKGSFSTLEIQRTEQGDSAMYLCASSPGTEASGRKAYNEQFFGPGTRLTVL.